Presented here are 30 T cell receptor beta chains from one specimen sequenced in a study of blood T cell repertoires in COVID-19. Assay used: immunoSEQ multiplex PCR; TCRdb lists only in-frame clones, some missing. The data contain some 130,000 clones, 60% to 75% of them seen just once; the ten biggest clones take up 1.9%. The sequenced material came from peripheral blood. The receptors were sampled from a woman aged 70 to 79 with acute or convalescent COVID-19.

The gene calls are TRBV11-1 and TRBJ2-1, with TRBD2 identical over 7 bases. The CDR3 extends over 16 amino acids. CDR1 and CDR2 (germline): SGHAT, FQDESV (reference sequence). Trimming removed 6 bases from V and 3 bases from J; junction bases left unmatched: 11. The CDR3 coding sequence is TGTGCCAGCAGACCCTCCGGGACTACTATCTACAATGAGCAGTTCTTC. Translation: CASRPSGTTIYNEQFF.

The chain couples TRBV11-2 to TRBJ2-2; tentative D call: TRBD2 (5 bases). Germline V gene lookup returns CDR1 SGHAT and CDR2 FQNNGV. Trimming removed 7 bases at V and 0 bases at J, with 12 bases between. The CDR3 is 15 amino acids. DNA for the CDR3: TGTGCCAGCACCAATCGGGGTTCGAACACCGGGGAGCTGTTTTTT. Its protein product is CASTNRGSNTGELFF.

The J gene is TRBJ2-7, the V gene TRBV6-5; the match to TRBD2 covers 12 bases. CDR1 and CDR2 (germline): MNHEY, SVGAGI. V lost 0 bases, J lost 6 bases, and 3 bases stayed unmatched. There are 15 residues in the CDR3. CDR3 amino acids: CASSYSASGGAEQYF. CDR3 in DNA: TGTGCCAGCAGTTACTCAGCTAGCGGGGGGGCCGAGCAGTACTTC.

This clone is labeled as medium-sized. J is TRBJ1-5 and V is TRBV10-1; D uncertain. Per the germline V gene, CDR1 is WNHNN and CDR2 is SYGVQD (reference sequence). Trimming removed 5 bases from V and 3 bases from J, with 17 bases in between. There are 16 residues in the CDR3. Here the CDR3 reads CASSREELTYNQPQHF. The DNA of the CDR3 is TGCGCCAGCAGTAGGGAGGAGCTGACATACAATCAGCCCCAGCATTTT.

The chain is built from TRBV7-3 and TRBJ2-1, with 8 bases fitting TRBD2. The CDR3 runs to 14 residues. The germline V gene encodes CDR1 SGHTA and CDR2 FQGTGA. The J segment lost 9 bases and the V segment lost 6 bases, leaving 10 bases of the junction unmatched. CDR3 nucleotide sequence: TGTGCCAGCAGTCGGGGTAGCGGGAAGACTGAGCAGTTCTTC. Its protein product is CASSRGSGKTEQFF.

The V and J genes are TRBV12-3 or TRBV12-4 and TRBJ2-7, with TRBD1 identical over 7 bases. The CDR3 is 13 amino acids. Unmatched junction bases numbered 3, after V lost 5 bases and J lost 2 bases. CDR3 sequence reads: CASSRTGAYEQYF. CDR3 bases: TGTGCCAGCAGTAGGACAGGAGCCTACGAGCAGTACTTC.

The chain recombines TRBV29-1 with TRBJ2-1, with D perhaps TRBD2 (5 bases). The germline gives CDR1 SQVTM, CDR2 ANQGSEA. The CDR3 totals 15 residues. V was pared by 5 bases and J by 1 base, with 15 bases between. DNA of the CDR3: TGCAGCGTTCACGAGCCTACGGGATCCTACAATGAGCAGTTCTTC. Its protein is CSVHEPTGSYNEQFF.

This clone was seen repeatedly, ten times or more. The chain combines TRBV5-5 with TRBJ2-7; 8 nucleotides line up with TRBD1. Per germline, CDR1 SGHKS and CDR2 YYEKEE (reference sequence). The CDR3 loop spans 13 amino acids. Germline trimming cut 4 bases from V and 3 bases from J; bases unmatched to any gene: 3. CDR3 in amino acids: CASSRTGFYEQYF. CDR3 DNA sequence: TGTGCCAGCAGCCGGACAGGGTTCTACGAGCAGTACTTC.

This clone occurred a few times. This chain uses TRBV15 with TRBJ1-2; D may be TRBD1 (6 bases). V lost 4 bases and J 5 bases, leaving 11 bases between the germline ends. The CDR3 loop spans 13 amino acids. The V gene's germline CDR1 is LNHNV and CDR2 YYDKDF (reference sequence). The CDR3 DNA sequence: TGTGCCACCAGCAAGGACAGTGGGTATGGCTACACCTTC. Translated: CATSKDSGYGYTF.

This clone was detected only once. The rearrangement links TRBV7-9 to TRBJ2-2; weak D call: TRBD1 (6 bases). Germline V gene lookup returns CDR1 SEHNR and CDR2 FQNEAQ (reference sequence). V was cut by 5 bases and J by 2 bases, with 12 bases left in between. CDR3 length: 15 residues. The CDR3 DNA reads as TGTGCCAGCAGCACGCGGACAGTCAACACCGGGGAGCTGTTTTTT. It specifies CASSTRTVNTGELFF.

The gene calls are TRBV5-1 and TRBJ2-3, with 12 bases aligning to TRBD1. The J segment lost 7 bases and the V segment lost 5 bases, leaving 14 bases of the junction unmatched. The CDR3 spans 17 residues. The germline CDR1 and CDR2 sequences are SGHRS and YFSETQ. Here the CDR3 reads CASSLQPPGQGANTQYF. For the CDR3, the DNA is TGCGCCAGCAGTTTGCAACCTCCGGGACAGGGGGCTAATACGCAGTATTTT. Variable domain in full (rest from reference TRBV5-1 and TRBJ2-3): KAGVTQTPRYLIKTRGQQVTLSCSPISGHRSVSWYQQTPGQGLQFLFEYFSETQRNKGNFPGRFSGRQFSNSRSEMNVSTLELGDSALYLCASSLQPPGQGANTQYFGPGTRLTVL.

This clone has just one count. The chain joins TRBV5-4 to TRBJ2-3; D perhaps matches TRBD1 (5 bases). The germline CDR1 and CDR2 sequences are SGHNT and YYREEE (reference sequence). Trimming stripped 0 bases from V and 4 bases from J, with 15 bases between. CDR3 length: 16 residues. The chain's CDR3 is CASSLGGLGFADTQYF. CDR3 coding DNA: TGTGCCAGCAGCTTGGGGGGCCTTGGGTTCGCAGATACGCAGTATTTT.

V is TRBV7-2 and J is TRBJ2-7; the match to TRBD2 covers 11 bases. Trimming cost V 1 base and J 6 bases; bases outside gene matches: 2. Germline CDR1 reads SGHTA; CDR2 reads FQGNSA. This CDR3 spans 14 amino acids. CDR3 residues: CASSLVLAGGEQYF. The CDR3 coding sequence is TGTGCCAGCAGCTTAGTCCTAGCGGGGGGCGAGCAGTACTTC.

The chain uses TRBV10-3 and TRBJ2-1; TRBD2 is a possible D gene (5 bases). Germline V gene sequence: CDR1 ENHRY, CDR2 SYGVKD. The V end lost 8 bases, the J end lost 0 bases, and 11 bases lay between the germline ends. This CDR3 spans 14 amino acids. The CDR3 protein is CAIGPTSSYNEQFF. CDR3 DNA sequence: TGTGCCATCGGCCCCACTAGCTCCTACAATGAGCAGTTCTTC.

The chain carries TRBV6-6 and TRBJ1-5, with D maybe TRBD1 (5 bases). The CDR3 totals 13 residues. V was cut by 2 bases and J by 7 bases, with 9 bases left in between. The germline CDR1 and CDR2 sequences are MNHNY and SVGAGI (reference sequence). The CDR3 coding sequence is TGTGCCAGCAGTTACGCGGGGGAACAGCCCCAGCATTTT. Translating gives CASSYAGEQPQHF.

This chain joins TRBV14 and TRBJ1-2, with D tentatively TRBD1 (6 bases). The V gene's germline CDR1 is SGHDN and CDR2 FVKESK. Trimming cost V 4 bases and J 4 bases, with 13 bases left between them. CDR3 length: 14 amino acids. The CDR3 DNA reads TGTGCCAGCAGCCTGTCAGGGGCGTCCTATGGCTACACCTTC. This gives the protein CASSLSGASYGYTF.

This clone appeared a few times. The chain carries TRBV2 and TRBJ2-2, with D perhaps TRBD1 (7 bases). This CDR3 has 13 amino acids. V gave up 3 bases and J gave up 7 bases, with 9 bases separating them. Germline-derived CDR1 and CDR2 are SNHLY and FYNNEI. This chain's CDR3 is CASSDQGGGELFF. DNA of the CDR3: TGTGCCAGCAGTGACCAGGGGGGCGGGGAGCTGTTTTTT. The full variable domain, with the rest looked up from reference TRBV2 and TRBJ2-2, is EPEVTQTPSHQVTQMGQEVILRCVPISNHLYFYWYRQILGQKVEFLVSFYNNEISEKSEIFDDQFSVERPDGSNFTLKIRSTKLEDSAMYFCASSDQGGGELFFGEGSRLTVL.

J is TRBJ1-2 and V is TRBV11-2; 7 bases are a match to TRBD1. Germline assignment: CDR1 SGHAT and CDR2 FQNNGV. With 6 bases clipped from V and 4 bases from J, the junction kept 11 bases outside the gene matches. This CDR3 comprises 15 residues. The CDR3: CASSSTDRTLYGYTF. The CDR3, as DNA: TGTGCCAGCAGTTCCACGGACAGGACTCTCTATGGCTACACCTTC.

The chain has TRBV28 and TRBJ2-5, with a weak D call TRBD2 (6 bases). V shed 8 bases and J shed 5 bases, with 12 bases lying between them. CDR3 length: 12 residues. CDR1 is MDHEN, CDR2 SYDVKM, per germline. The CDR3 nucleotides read TGTGCCAGCGCGAGAGGGAGGGAGACCCAGTACTTC. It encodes CASARGRETQYF.

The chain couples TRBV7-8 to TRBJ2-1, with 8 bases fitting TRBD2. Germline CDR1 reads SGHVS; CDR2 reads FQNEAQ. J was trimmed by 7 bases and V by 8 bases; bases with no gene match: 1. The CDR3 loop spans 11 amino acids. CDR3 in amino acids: CASSGGNEQFF. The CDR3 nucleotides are TGTGCCAGCTCGGGGGGGAATGAGCAGTTCTTC.

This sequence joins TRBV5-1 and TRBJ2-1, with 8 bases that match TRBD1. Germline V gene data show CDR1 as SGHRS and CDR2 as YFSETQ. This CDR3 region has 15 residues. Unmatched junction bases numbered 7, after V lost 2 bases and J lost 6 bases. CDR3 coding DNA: TGCGCCAGCAGCTTTAGTCAGGGGGCGATCAATGAGCAGTTCTTC. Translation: CASSFSQGAINEQFF.

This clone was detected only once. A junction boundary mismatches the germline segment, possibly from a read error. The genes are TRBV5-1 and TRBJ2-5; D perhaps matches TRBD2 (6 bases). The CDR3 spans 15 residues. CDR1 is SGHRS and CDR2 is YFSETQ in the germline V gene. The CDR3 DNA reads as TGCGCCAGCAGCTCAATCCTCGGGACTGTGGAGACCCAGCACTTC. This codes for CASSSILGTVETQHF.

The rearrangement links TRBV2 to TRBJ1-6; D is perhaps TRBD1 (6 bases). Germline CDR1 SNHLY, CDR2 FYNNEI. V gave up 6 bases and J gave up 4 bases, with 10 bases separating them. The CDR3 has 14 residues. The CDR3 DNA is TGTGCCAGCAGGTTAACAGGGTATAATTCACCCCTCCACTTT. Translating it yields CASRLTGYNSPLHF.

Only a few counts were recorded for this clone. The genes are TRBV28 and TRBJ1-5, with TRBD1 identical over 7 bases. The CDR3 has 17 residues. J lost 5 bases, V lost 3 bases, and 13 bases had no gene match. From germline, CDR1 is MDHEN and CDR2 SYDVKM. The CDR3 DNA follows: TGTGCCAGCAGTTTTGCCCCCGGTACAGGGGAAGATCAGCCCCAGCATTTT. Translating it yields CASSFAPGTGEDQPQHF.

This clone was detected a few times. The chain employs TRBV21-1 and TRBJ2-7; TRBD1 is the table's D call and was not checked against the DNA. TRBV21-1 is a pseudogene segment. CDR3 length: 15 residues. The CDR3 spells CASSKMGTENYEQYF. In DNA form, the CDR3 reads TGTGCCAGCAGCAAAATGGGGACAGAAAACTACGAGCAGTACTTC.

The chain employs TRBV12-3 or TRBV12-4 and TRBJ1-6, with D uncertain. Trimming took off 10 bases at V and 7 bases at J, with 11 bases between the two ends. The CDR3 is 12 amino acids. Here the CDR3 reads CATATLNSPLHF. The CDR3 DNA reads TGTGCCACCGCGACATTGAATTCACCCCTCCACTTT.

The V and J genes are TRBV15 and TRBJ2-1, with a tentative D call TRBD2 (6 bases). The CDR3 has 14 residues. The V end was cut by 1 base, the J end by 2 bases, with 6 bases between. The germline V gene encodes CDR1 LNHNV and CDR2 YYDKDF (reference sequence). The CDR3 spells CATSRAGAYNEQFF. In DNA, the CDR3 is TGTGCCACCAGCAGAGCGGGGGCCTACAATGAGCAGTTCTTC.

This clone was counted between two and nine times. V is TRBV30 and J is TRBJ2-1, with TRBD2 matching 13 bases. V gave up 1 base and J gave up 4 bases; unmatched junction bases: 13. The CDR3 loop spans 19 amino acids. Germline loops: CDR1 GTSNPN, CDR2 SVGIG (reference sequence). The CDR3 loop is CAWSGWTDTSGRAYNEQFF. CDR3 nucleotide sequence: TGTGCCTGGAGTGGTTGGACAGATACTAGCGGGAGGGCGTACAATGAGCAGTTCTTC.

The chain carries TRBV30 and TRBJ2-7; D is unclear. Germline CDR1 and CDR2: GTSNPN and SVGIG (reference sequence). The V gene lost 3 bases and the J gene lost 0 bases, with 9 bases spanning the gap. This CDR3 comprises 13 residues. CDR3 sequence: CAWRVSSSYEQYF. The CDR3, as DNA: TGTGCCTGGAGAGTATCGAGCTCCTACGAGCAGTACTTC. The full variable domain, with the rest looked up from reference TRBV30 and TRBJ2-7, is SQTIHQWPATLVQPVGSPLSLECTVEGTSNPNLYWYRQAAGRGLQLLFYSVGIGQISSEVPQNLSASRPQDRQFILSSKKLLLSDSGFYLCAWRVSSSYEQYFGPGTRLTVT.

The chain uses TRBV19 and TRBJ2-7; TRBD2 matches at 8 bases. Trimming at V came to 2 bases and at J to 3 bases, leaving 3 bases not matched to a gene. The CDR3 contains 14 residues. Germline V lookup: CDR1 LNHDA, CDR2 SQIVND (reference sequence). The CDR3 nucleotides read TGTGCCAGTAGTATAATAGCGGGGAACTACGAGCAGTACTTC. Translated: CASSIIAGNYEQYF.